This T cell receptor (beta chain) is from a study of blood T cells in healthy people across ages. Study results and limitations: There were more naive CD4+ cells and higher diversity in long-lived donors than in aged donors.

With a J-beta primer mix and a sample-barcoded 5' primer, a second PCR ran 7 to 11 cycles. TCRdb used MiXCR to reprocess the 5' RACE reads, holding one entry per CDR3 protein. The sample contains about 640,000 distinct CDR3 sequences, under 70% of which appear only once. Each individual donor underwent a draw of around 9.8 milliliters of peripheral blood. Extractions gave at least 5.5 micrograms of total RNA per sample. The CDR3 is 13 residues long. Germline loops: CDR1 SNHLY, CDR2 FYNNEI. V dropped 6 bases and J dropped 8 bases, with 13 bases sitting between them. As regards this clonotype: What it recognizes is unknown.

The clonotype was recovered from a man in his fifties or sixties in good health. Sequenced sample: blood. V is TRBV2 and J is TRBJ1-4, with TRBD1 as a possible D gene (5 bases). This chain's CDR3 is CASRGPSQEKLFF. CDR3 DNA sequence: TGTGCCAGCAGGGGACCCTCACAGGAAAAACTGTTTTTT.